This is a list of T cell receptor beta chains from one sample in a study of PD-1 blockade in mismatch repair-deficient tumors. Profiled with immunoSEQ multiplex PCR; TCRdb holds only in-frame clones, not every one. There are 25,000 to 30,000 clones in the sample; 65% to 85% occur only once, and 2.5% to 3.5% lies in the top ten. The sample in question was PBMCs, obtained before pembrolizumab treatment. The receptors originated from an adult with mismatch repair-deficient cancer. The CDR3 runs from the conserved cysteine through the conserved F or W. The order of the fields is J gene, D gene, V gene, clone size, CDR3 protein, CDR3 DNA. D genes are given only for firm matches. Clone size is not always given. Where it is, it says once, few, many or a class for expanded clones.

J gene: TRBJ2-3
D gene: TRBD2
V gene: TRBV2
clone size: NA
CDR3 protein: CASIEGERGDLDTQYF
CDR3 DNA: TGTGCCAGCATAGAGGGTGAGCGGGGGGACCTAGATACGCAGTATTTT

J gene: TRBJ2-2
D gene: NA
V gene: TRBV30
clone size: NA
CDR3 protein: CAWSTANTGELFF
CDR3 DNA: TGTGCCTGGAGTACTGCGAACACCGGGGAGCTGTTTTTT

J gene: TRBJ1-1
D gene: NA
V gene: TRBV7-6
clone size: NA
CDR3 protein: CASSLALSEAFF
CDR3 DNA: TGTGCCAGCAGCTTAGCGTTATCTGAAGCTTTCTTT

J gene: TRBJ1-5
D gene: TRBD1
V gene: TRBV6-1
clone size: NA
CDR3 protein: CASKRQGTGGQPQHF
CDR3 DNA: TGTGCCAGCAAGAGACAGGGGACAGGCGGTCAGCCCCAGCATTTT

J gene: TRBJ2-7
D gene: TRBD2
V gene: TRBV27
clone size: NA
CDR3 protein: CASSLSGTSGIGEQYF
CDR3 DNA: TGTGCCAGCAGTTTATCCGGGACTAGCGGGATTGGCGAGCAGTACTTC

J gene: TRBJ1-1
D gene: NA
V gene: TRBV5-6
clone size: NA
CDR3 protein: CASSLEGGRGGTEAFF
CDR3 DNA: TGTGCCAGCAGCTTGGAAGGGGGTCGGGGGGGAACTGAAGCTTTCTTT

J gene: TRBJ1-1
D gene: NA
V gene: TRBV6-5
clone size: once
CDR3 protein: CASSYGGDTEAFF
CDR3 DNA: TGTGCCAGCAGTTACGGGGGCGACACTGAAGCTTTCTTT

J gene: TRBJ2-2
D gene: TRBD1
V gene: TRBV9
clone size: NA
CDR3 protein: CASSFGQGWSGELFF
CDR3 DNA: TGTGCCAGCAGCTTTGGACAGGGGTGGTCCGGGGAGCTGTTTTTT

J gene: TRBJ1-2
D gene: TRBD1
V gene: TRBV14
clone size: NA
CDR3 protein: CASSPSTGGAGGYTF
CDR3 DNA: TGTGCCAGCAGCCCCTCGACAGGGGGCGCCGGTGGCTACACCTTC

J gene: TRBJ1-2
D gene: NA
V gene: TRBV7-2
clone size: NA
CDR3 protein: CASSLVQGGGNYGYTF
CDR3 DNA: TGTGCCAGCAGCTTAGTTCAGGGAGGTGGTAACTATGGCTACACCTTC

J gene: TRBJ1-6
D gene: NA
V gene: TRBV6-5
clone size: few
CDR3 protein: CASTLSGWGSPLHF
CDR3 DNA: TGTGCCAGCACCCTCTCGGGATGGGGTTCACCCCTCCACTTT

J gene: TRBJ2-1
D gene: NA
V gene: TRBV14
clone size: NA
CDR3 protein: CASSLKFEQFF
CDR3 DNA: TGTGCCAGCAGCCTAAAATTTGAGCAGTTCTTC

J gene: TRBJ2-7
D gene: NA
V gene: TRBV29-1
clone size: few
CDR3 protein: CSVGRQTHEQYF
CDR3 DNA: TGCAGCGTTGGACGTCAGACTCACGAGCAGTACTTC

J gene: TRBJ2-7
D gene: NA
V gene: TRBV7-6
clone size: NA
CDR3 protein: CASSFLRGGEQYF
CDR3 DNA: TGTGCCAGCAGCTTTTTAAGAGGCGGCGAGCAGTACTTC

J gene: TRBJ2-1
D gene: NA
V gene: TRBV27
clone size: NA
CDR3 protein: CASSRSLTYNEQFF
CDR3 DNA: TGTGCCAGCAGCAGGTCACTTACCTACAATGAGCAGTTCTTC

J gene: TRBJ2-5
D gene: TRBD2
V gene: TRBV5-1
clone size: NA
CDR3 protein: CASSPGGTSGSWEETQYF
CDR3 DNA: TGCGCCAGCAGCCCTGGCGGGACTAGCGGGAGTTGGGAAGAGACCCAGTACTTC

J gene: TRBJ2-7
D gene: NA
V gene: TRBV28
clone size: medium-sized
CDR3 protein: CASSSPLSKTGSYEQYF
CDR3 DNA: TGTGCCAGCAGTTCCCCCCTATCGAAGACAGGTTCCTACGAGCAGTACTTC

J gene: TRBJ1-1
D gene: NA
V gene: TRBV7-8
clone size: NA
CDR3 protein: CASSLAQADPRAEAFF
CDR3 DNA: TGTGCCAGCAGCTTAGCGCAGGCAGACCCTCGCGCTGAAGCTTTCTTT

J gene: TRBJ2-5
D gene: TRBD2
V gene: TRBV18
clone size: NA
CDR3 protein: CASSPGREGETQYF
CDR3 DNA: TGTGCCAGCTCACCAGGGAGGGAGGGAGAGACCCAGTACTTC

J gene: TRBJ2-1
D gene: TRBD2
V gene: TRBV5-1
clone size: NA
CDR3 protein: CASSLRLAGEDEQFF
CDR3 DNA: TGCGCCAGCAGCTTACGACTAGCGGGAGAGGATGAGCAGTTCTTC

J gene: TRBJ1-5
D gene: NA
V gene: TRBV7-9
clone size: NA
CDR3 protein: CASSPAGYSNQPQHF
CDR3 DNA: TGTGCCAGCAGCCCGGCAGGATATAGCAATCAGCCCCAGCATTTT

J gene: TRBJ2-7
D gene: TRBD2
V gene: TRBV7-2
clone size: NA
CDR3 protein: CASSFRLAGAYEQYF
CDR3 DNA: TGTGCCAGCAGCTTTAGACTAGCGGGAGCCTACGAGCAGTACTTC

J gene: TRBJ2-5
D gene: TRBD2
V gene: TRBV27
clone size: NA
CDR3 protein: CASSLRLAGETQYF
CDR3 DNA: TGTGCCAGCAGTTTAAGACTAGCTGGAGAGACCCAGTACTTC

J gene: TRBJ1-3
D gene: NA
V gene: TRBV10-3
clone size: NA
CDR3 protein: CAISEPGHLGNTIYF
CDR3 DNA: TGTGCCATCAGTGAGCCCGGACATCTTGGAAACACCATATATTTT

J gene: TRBJ2-1
D gene: TRBD2
V gene: TRBV6-6
clone size: NA
CDR3 protein: CASSRTTSGVYNEQFF
CDR3 DNA: TGTGCCAGCAGTCGGACGACTAGCGGGGTCTACAATGAGCAGTTCTTC

J gene: TRBJ1-6
D gene: TRBD1
V gene: TRBV7-8
clone size: once
CDR3 protein: CASSPQTGRNSPLHF
CDR3 DNA: TGTGCCAGCAGCCCCCAGACAGGGAGGAATTCACCCCTCCACTTT

J gene: TRBJ2-7
D gene: NA
V gene: TRBV7-8
clone size: NA
CDR3 protein: CASSLGGITYEQYF
CDR3 DNA: TGTGCCAGCAGCTTAGGCGGGATCACCTACGAGCAGTACTTC

J gene: TRBJ2-5
D gene: TRBD2
V gene: TRBV4-1
clone size: once
CDR3 protein: CASSLIMTSGSLEETQYF
CDR3 DNA: TGCGCCAGCAGCCTAATAATGACTAGCGGGAGTTTGGAAGAGACCCAGTACTTC

J gene: TRBJ2-1
D gene: TRBD2
V gene: TRBV4-2
clone size: NA
CDR3 protein: CASSQGAGGPEEQFF
CDR3 DNA: TGTGCCAGCAGCCAAGGAGCGGGAGGGCCGGAAGAGCAGTTCTTC

J gene: TRBJ2-7
D gene: TRBD2
V gene: TRBV7-7
clone size: NA
CDR3 protein: CASSLGWTSGPYEQYF
CDR3 DNA: TGTGCCAGCAGCTTAGGCTGGACTAGCGGTCCCTACGAGCAGTACTTC

J gene: TRBJ1-5
D gene: TRBD1
V gene: TRBV18
clone size: NA
CDR3 protein: CASSLGQGGQPQHF
CDR3 DNA: TGTGCCAGCTCACTAGGACAGGGAGGCCAGCCCCAGCATTTT

J gene: TRBJ2-1
D gene: TRBD2
V gene: TRBV27
clone size: NA
CDR3 protein: CASSLWGGRTRDEQFF
CDR3 DNA: TGTGCCAGCAGTTTATGGGGCGGGAGGACACGGGATGAGCAGTTCTTC

J gene: TRBJ2-3
D gene: NA
V gene: TRBV15
clone size: NA
CDR3 protein: CATSRDLSGTDTQYF
CDR3 DNA: TGTGCCACCAGCAGAGACCTGTCGGGCACAGATACGCAGTATTTT

J gene: TRBJ2-1
D gene: NA
V gene: TRBV5-1
clone size: NA
CDR3 protein: CASSPSSARSYNEQFF
CDR3 DNA: TGCGCCAGCAGCCCTAGCTCGGCTCGCTCCTACAATGAGCAGTTCTTC

J gene: TRBJ2-3
D gene: TRBD1
V gene: TRBV4-1
clone size: NA
CDR3 protein: CASSLPQGYTQYF
CDR3 DNA: TGCGCCAGCAGCCTACCACAGGGGTATACGCAGTATTTT

J gene: TRBJ1-1
D gene: NA
V gene: TRBV5-1
clone size: NA
CDR3 protein: CASSKGVGTEAFF
CDR3 DNA: TGCGCCAGCAGCAAAGGGGTGGGCACTGAAGCTTTCTTT

J gene: TRBJ2-7
D gene: NA
V gene: TRBV28
clone size: few
CDR3 protein: CASALTYYEQYF
CDR3 DNA: TGTGCCAGCGCACTGACTTACTACGAGCAGTACTTC

J gene: TRBJ2-7
D gene: NA
V gene: TRBV28
clone size: few
CDR3 protein: CASSPNTLGTRSYEQYF
CDR3 DNA: TGTGCCAGCAGTCCGAACACCCTCGGGACAAGGTCCTACGAGCAGTACTTC

J gene: TRBJ2-3
D gene: TRBD1
V gene: TRBV5-1
clone size: NA
CDR3 protein: CASSPGGRGDTQYF
CDR3 DNA: TGCGCCAGCAGCCCAGGGGGCAGGGGGGATACGCAGTATTTT

J gene: TRBJ2-2
D gene: TRBD2
V gene: TRBV7-3
clone size: NA
CDR3 protein: CASSFGGITGELFF
CDR3 DNA: TGTGCCAGCAGCTTCGGGGGGATCACCGGGGAGCTGTTTTTT

J gene: TRBJ2-7
D gene: NA
V gene: TRBV9
clone size: NA
CDR3 protein: CASSVEAGAYEQYF
CDR3 DNA: TGTGCCAGCAGCGTAGAGGCCGGAGCCTACGAGCAGTACTTC

J gene: TRBJ2-7
D gene: TRBD1
V gene: TRBV28
clone size: once
CDR3 protein: CASSLWGQEIYEQYF
CDR3 DNA: TGTGCCAGCAGTTTATGGGGACAGGAAATCTACGAGCAGTACTTC

J gene: TRBJ2-7
D gene: TRBD1
V gene: TRBV2
clone size: NA
CDR3 protein: CASSEWVTGGSYEQYF
CDR3 DNA: TGTGCCAGCAGTGAATGGGTGACAGGGGGCTCCTACGAGCAGTACTTC

J gene: TRBJ2-1
D gene: TRBD2
V gene: TRBV5-6
clone size: NA
CDR3 protein: CASRRALAGAISYNEQFF
CDR3 DNA: TGTGCCAGCAGGAGAGCGCTAGCGGGAGCTATCTCCTACAATGAGCAGTTCTTC

J gene: TRBJ1-2
D gene: NA
V gene: TRBV6-1
clone size: NA
CDR3 protein: CASSEGGGPTYGYTF
CDR3 DNA: TGTGCCAGCAGTGAAGGCGGAGGGCCTACCTATGGCTACACCTTC

J gene: TRBJ2-5
D gene: TRBD2
V gene: TRBV5-1
clone size: NA
CDR3 protein: CASSGTSAQETQYF
CDR3 DNA: TGCGCCAGCAGCGGGACTAGCGCCCAAGAGACCCAGTACTTC

J gene: TRBJ1-1
D gene: NA
V gene: TRBV9
clone size: NA
CDR3 protein: CASSVTVQSEAFF
CDR3 DNA: TGTGCCAGCAGCGTAACCGTACAGAGTGAAGCTTTCTTT

J gene: TRBJ1-2
D gene: NA
V gene: TRBV5-3
clone size: NA
CDR3 protein: CARSLGQVGNYGYTF
CDR3 DNA: TGTGCCAGAAGCTTGGGCCAGGTGGGTAACTATGGCTACACCTTC

J gene: TRBJ1-2
D gene: TRBD1
V gene: TRBV6-5
clone size: NA
CDR3 protein: CASSYAGGDGYTF
CDR3 DNA: TGTGCCAGCAGTTACGCAGGGGGTGATGGCTACACCTTC

J gene: TRBJ2-2
D gene: NA
V gene: TRBV7-2
clone size: NA
CDR3 protein: CASSLSRALTGELFF
CDR3 DNA: TGTGCCAGCAGCTTATCGAGGGCCCTAACCGGGGAGCTGTTTTTT

J gene: TRBJ2-7
D gene: NA
V gene: TRBV5-1
clone size: few
CDR3 protein: CASSGGDSSYEQYF
CDR3 DNA: TGCGCCAGCAGCGGCGGGGACAGCTCCTACGAGCAGTACTTC

J gene: TRBJ1-3
D gene: NA
V gene: TRBV19
clone size: once
CDR3 protein: CASSISRGGNTIYF
CDR3 DNA: TGTGCCAGTAGTATCAGCCGGGGTGGAAACACCATATATTTT

J gene: TRBJ1-2
D gene: TRBD1
V gene: TRBV28
clone size: NA
CDR3 protein: CASSPGTGHFLGGYTF
CDR3 DNA: TGTGCCAGCAGTCCTGGGACAGGGCACTTTTTAGGCGGCTACACCTTC

J gene: TRBJ2-7
D gene: TRBD2
V gene: TRBV7-8
clone size: NA
CDR3 protein: CASSLALSGIRVEQYF
CDR3 DNA: TGTGCCAGCAGCTTAGCCCTCAGCGGGATAAGGGTCGAGCAGTACTTC

J gene: TRBJ2-7
D gene: NA
V gene: TRBV2
clone size: few
CDR3 protein: CASRGDLGLSYEQYF
CDR3 DNA: TGTGCCAGCAGAGGGGATCTAGGGCTGTCCTACGAGCAGTACTTC